The next 10 T cell receptor beta chains were all read from a single sample in a study of PD-L1 blockade in urothelial cancer. Measured with immunoSEQ multiplex PCR; TCRdb has only the in-frame clones, and not every one. The sample includes some 51,000 clones, around 88% of them seen just once. The sequences come from PBMCs, collected around atezolizumab (anti-PD-L1) treatment. The receptors originated from a man in his sixties with urothelial cancer.

The rearrangement joins TRBV6-5 to TRBJ2-3, with TRBD2 identical over 7 bases. The CDR3 is 16 residues long. The junction had 7 bases not matched to a gene; V was cut back by 0 bases and J by 4 bases. From germline, CDR1 is MNHEY and CDR2 SVGAGI. CDR3 sequence (DNA): TGTGCCAGCAGTTACTCCGGCGGGAGCGTGCCAGATACGCAGTATTTT. Translation gives CASSYSGGSVPDTQYF.

The chain couples TRBV7-2 to TRBJ2-3; weak D call: TRBD2 (6 bases). Germline lookup yields CDR1 SGHTA and CDR2 FQGNSA. CDR3 size: 17 residues. V lost 4 bases and J lost 2, with 19 bases in between. This chain's CDR3 is CASSSKLALHHTDTQYF. CDR3 DNA sequence: TGTGCCAGCAGCTCCAAACTAGCTTTACACCACACAGATACGCAGTATTTT.

This chain uses TRBV11-3 with TRBJ2-1; D call uncertain. The germline CDR1 and CDR2 sequences are SGHNT and YENEEA. The CDR3 has 11 amino acids. V lost 5 bases and J 6 bases, leaving 5 bases between the germline ends. CDR3 DNA sequence: TGTGCCAGCAGCCGAGCCAATGAGCAGTTCTTC. It codes for CASSRANEQFF.

This clone was seen just once. This chain connects TRBV25-1 to TRBJ2-3; no firm D call. CDR1 and CDR2 (germline): MGHDK, SYGVNS. V was clipped by 11 bases and J by 2 bases, with 8 bases between them. CDR3 length: 11 residues. CDR3 sequence (DNA): TGTGCCTCTTATTCCACAGATACGCAGTATTTT. It translates to CASYSTDTQYF.

This sequence joins TRBV11-2 and TRBJ2-2; TRBD2 matches 7 bases. The CDR3 has 16 residues. J lost 4 bases, V lost 2 bases, and 7 bases had no gene match. Germline loops: CDR1 SGHAT, CDR2 FQNNGV. DNA of the CDR3: TGTGCCAGCAGCTTATCAGCGGGAATAGGCACCGGGGAGCTGTTTTTT. The encoded protein is CASSLSAGIGTGELFF.

The chain couples TRBV2 to TRBJ1-2; 10 nucleotides align to TRBD1. Looked up from germline, CDR1 is SNHLY and CDR2 is FYNNEI. With V trimmed by 6 bases and J by 2 bases, 15 bases remained unmatched. The CDR3 has 18 amino acids. This CDR3 reads CASRRGGTGASSNYGYTF. The CDR3 DNA reads TGTGCCAGCAGGCGGGGGGGGACAGGGGCTTCGTCAAACTATGGCTACACCTTC.

This clone turned up a few times. This chain joins TRBV7-2 and TRBJ2-4, with D unresolved. Germline CDR1 is SGHTA and CDR2 is FQGNSA. V lost 3 bases, J lost 9 bases, and 12 bases lay in between. The CDR3 is made up of 13 amino acids. The CDR3 loop is CASSLEPTGIQYF. For the CDR3, the DNA is TGTGCCAGCAGCTTGGAGCCGACGGGCATTCAGTACTTC.

This chain's CDR3 is CASSEARQRSNQPQHF. As DNA, the CDR3 is TGTGCCAGCAGTGAAGCGCGCCAGCGTAGCAATCAGCCCCAGCATTTT. The chain combines TRBV2 with TRBJ1-5, with D uncertain. V was clipped by 0 bases and J by 0 bases, with 9 bases between them. The CDR3 is 16 residues long. The germline CDR1 and CDR2 sequences are SNHLY and FYNNEI.

V is TRBV29-1 and J is TRBJ1-1; 10 bases align to TRBD1. CDR1 and CDR2 from the germline V gene are SQVTM and ANQGSEA. The CDR3 spans 14 residues. The V gene end was trimmed by 7 bases and the J gene end by 5 bases; junction bases not matched to a gene: 10. CDR3 loop: CSAGSDRGWTEAFF. CDR3 DNA: TGCAGCGCCGGATCGGACAGGGGGTGGACTGAAGCTTTCTTT.

This clone is a singleton in its sample. The CDR3 loop reads CASSHMGLASYNEQFF. CDR3 DNA: TGTGCCAGCAGCCATATGGGACTAGCTTCCTACAATGAGCAGTTCTTC. The J gene is TRBJ2-1, the V gene TRBV28, with 9 bases identical to TRBD2. The CDR3 is 16 amino acids. Germline lookup yields CDR1 MDHEN and CDR2 SYDVKM. V shed 6 bases, J shed 1 base, and the junction held 7 bases outside the gene matches.